This T cell receptor beta chain was captured by sequencing in a study of T cells after yellow fever vaccination. This clonotype occurred many times. Its antigen is currently unknown. Study conclusions and caveats: Weaker in magnitude, the secondary response showed a faster peak on day 5 versus 15. Abundant clonotypes from the bulk population could get into FACS-sorted repertoires as contaminants. Clonotypes appearing in both CD4 and CD8 compartments existed, and their share was small. Clones from primary vaccination mostly reappeared after the booster (approximately 95% CD4, around 90% CD8).

Looked up from germline, CDR1 is SGHRS and CDR2 is YFSETQ. This CDR3 region has 15 residues. The germline V and J ends were trimmed by 0 bases and 5 bases, with 12 bases remaining between them. From the 5' RACE reads, TCRdb called clonotypes with MiXCR, one entry per CDR3 protein. The sample lists around 340,000 distinct CDR3 sequences; 8.7% were seen once. This specimen consisted of PBMCs, obtained on the day of the first yellow fever vaccination. The receptor's source is a man aged 18 to 30 who received the YFV17D yellow fever vaccine. V usage is TRBV5-1 and J usage is TRBJ2-1; D gene ambiguous. CDR3 region: CASSLAVLTNNEQFF. In nucleotides, the CDR3 is TGCGCCAGCAGCTTGGCAGTCCTAACAAACAATGAGCAGTTCTTC.